This TCR beta chain was retrieved from a study of blood T cells in healthy people across ages. Germline-derived CDR1 and CDR2 are MNHEY and SVGEGT. The CDR3 is made up of 11 amino acids. Using a J-beta primer mix together with a sample-barcoded 5' primer, a second PCR was run for roughly 6 to 11 cycles. One entry per CDR3 protein results from TCRdb running MiXCR on the 5' RACE reads. The sample has around 1,000,000 distinct CDR3 sequences; under 30% are singletons. These data also featured in a second study, about T cells of mothers and their children.

This clonotype was sampled from a girl aged 2 to 9 in good health. The specimen was blood. The gene calls are TRBV6-2 or TRBV6-3 and TRBJ2-5; D is ambiguous. The J call may be mistaken, given a closer DNA end match to TRBJ2-1. For the CDR3, the DNA is TGTGCCAGCAGTTACCCAGCGGAGCAGTTCTTC. Translated: CASSYPAEQFF.